Listed below are T cell receptor beta chains from one sample, sequenced in a study of blood T cell repertoires in COVID-19. Sequencing used immunoSEQ multiplex PCR; TCRdb keeps in-frame clones, though not all of them. The sample carries roughly 64,000 clones, roughly 90% recorded once. The sample taken for sequencing was peripheral blood. Receptor source: a woman aged 80 or older with active COVID-19. CDR3s include the opening cysteine and the closing phenylalanine or tryptophan. The D gene is left open where the match is weak. The size of a clone is reported for some rows only, either as once, few or many, or as a class for expanded clones.

d_call: TRBD2; cdr3_length: 17; clone_size: -; j_call: TRBJ2-2; v_call: TRBV7-9; cdr3_aa: CASRPGLAGLPGGELFF; cdr3_nt: TGTGCCAGCAGACCCGGACTAGCGGGCCTCCCGGGCGGGGAGCTGTTTTTT
d_call: -; cdr3_length: 12; clone_size: -; j_call: TRBJ1-5; v_call: TRBV6-1; cdr3_aa: CASSDIGRPQHF; cdr3_nt: TGTGCCAGCAGTGACATCGGTCGGCCCCAGCATTTT
d_call: -; cdr3_length: 14; clone_size: -; j_call: TRBJ2-5; v_call: TRBV5-1; cdr3_aa: CASSLDGTPETQYF; cdr3_nt: TGCGCCAGCAGCTTAGACGGGACACCGGAGACCCAGTACTTC
d_call: -; cdr3_length: 14; clone_size: -; j_call: TRBJ2-1; v_call: TRBV6-1; cdr3_aa: CASSEHRGDNEQFF; cdr3_nt: TGTGCCAGCAGTGAGCACCGGGGAGACAATGAGCAGTTCTTC
d_call: TRBD2; cdr3_length: 16; clone_size: -; j_call: TRBJ2-5; v_call: TRBV7-2; cdr3_aa: CASSLASRGGTETQYF; cdr3_nt: TGTGCCAGCAGCTTAGCCTCGCGGGGGGGAACAGAGACCCAGTACTTC
d_call: -; cdr3_length: 16; clone_size: -; j_call: TRBJ2-1; v_call: TRBV4-2; cdr3_aa: CASSQDAQDFYNEQFF; cdr3_nt: TGTGCCAGCAGCCAAGACGCCCAGGATTTCTACAATGAGCAGTTCTTC
d_call: -; cdr3_length: 14; clone_size: once; j_call: TRBJ2-2; v_call: TRBV3-1/TRBV3-2; cdr3_aa: CATTTQGYTGELFF; cdr3_nt: TGTGCCACCACAACACAGGGCTACACCGGGGAGCTGTTTTTT
d_call: -; cdr3_length: 16; clone_size: -; j_call: TRBJ1-2; v_call: TRBV6-5; cdr3_aa: CASSYGQPRRSTGYTF; cdr3_nt: TGTGCCAGCAGTTACGGACAACCTCGAAGGTCTACTGGCTACACCTTC
d_call: -; cdr3_length: 12; clone_size: -; j_call: TRBJ1-2; v_call: TRBV28; cdr3_aa: CASAGTTYGYTF; cdr3_nt: TGTGCCAGTGCCGGGACAACTTATGGCTACACCTTC
d_call: TRBD1; cdr3_length: 15; clone_size: -; j_call: TRBJ2-7; v_call: TRBV28; cdr3_aa: CASRAPGTGIDEQYF; cdr3_nt: TGTGCCAGCAGAGCCCCCGGGACAGGGATCGACGAGCAGTACTTC
d_call: TRBD2; cdr3_length: 15; clone_size: -; j_call: TRBJ2-1; v_call: TRBV27; cdr3_aa: CASRGGLAGLDEQFF; cdr3_nt: TGTGCCAGCAGGGGGGGACTAGCGGGATTGGATGAGCAGTTCTTC
d_call: TRBD1; cdr3_length: 14; clone_size: -; j_call: TRBJ2-1; v_call: TRBV7-2; cdr3_aa: CASSSRTGGNEQFF; cdr3_nt: TGTGCCAGCAGCTCCAGGACAGGGGGCAATGAGCAGTTCTTC
d_call: -; cdr3_length: 13; clone_size: -; j_call: TRBJ1-1; v_call: TRBV2; cdr3_aa: CASSAQQGTEAFF; cdr3_nt: TGTGCCAGCAGTGCCCAACAGGGAACTGAAGCTTTCTTT
d_call: TRBD1; cdr3_length: 14; clone_size: few; j_call: TRBJ1-1; v_call: TRBV5-4; cdr3_aa: CASSPGQGVTEAFF; cdr3_nt: TGTGCCAGCAGCCCGGGACAGGGAGTCACTGAAGCTTTCTTT
d_call: -; cdr3_length: 14; clone_size: -; j_call: TRBJ1-1; v_call: TRBV4-1; cdr3_aa: CASSQEARETEAFF; cdr3_nt: TGCGCCAGCAGCCAAGAGGCCAGGGAAACTGAAGCTTTCTTT
d_call: -; cdr3_length: 13; clone_size: -; j_call: TRBJ1-4; v_call: TRBV7-2; cdr3_aa: CASSLTGKEKLFF; cdr3_nt: TGTGCCAGCAGCTTAACAGGGAAAGAAAAACTGTTTTTT
d_call: -; cdr3_length: 14; clone_size: -; j_call: TRBJ1-6; v_call: TRBV6-6; cdr3_aa: CASSYPEDNSPLHF; cdr3_nt: TGTGCCAGCAGTTACCCAGAAGATAATTCACCCCTCCACTTT
d_call: TRBD1; cdr3_length: 17; clone_size: -; j_call: TRBJ2-5; v_call: TRBV5-1; cdr3_aa: CASSSMFRDRGRETQYF; cdr3_nt: TGCGCCAGCAGCTCCATGTTCCGGGACAGGGGAAGGGAGACCCAGTACTTC
d_call: -; cdr3_length: 14; clone_size: few; j_call: TRBJ1-5; v_call: TRBV28; cdr3_aa: CASSRGGSNQPQHF; cdr3_nt: TGTGCCAGCAGTCGCGGGGGGAGCAATCAGCCCCAGCATTTT
d_call: TRBD2; cdr3_length: 16; clone_size: -; j_call: TRBJ2-1; v_call: TRBV7-2; cdr3_aa: CASSFGGGDSYNEQFF; cdr3_nt: TGTGCCAGCAGCTTCGGCGGGGGAGACTCCTACAATGAGCAGTTCTTC
d_call: -; cdr3_length: 14; clone_size: once; j_call: TRBJ2-7; v_call: TRBV9; cdr3_aa: CASSVSTNPSEQYF; cdr3_nt: TGTGCCAGCAGCGTTTCTACGAATCCCTCCGAGCAGTACTTC
d_call: TRBD1; cdr3_length: 14; clone_size: once; j_call: TRBJ2-5; v_call: TRBV10-1; cdr3_aa: CASSRDRVQETQYF; cdr3_nt: TGCGCCAGCAGCCGGGACAGAGTCCAAGAGACCCAGTACTTC
d_call: TRBD1; cdr3_length: 16; clone_size: -; j_call: TRBJ1-6; v_call: TRBV18; cdr3_aa: CASSPSTGSYNSPLHF; cdr3_nt: TGTGCCAGCTCACCATCGACAGGGAGCTATAATTCACCCCTCCACTTT
d_call: -; cdr3_length: 12; clone_size: -; j_call: TRBJ1-1; v_call: TRBV24-1; cdr3_aa: CATRAGPTEAFF; cdr3_nt: TGTGCCACCAGGGCAGGGCCCACTGAAGCTTTCTTT
d_call: TRBD2; cdr3_length: 16; clone_size: -; j_call: TRBJ2-1; v_call: TRBV7-6; cdr3_aa: CASSMGLAGVYNEQFF; cdr3_nt: TGTGCCAGCAGCATGGGACTAGCGGGAGTATACAATGAGCAGTTCTTC
d_call: TRBD1; cdr3_length: 14; clone_size: -; j_call: TRBJ1-2; v_call: TRBV28; cdr3_aa: CASSLLGQEYGYTF; cdr3_nt: TGTGCCAGCAGTTTATTGGGACAGGAGTATGGCTACACCTTC
d_call: -; cdr3_length: 16; clone_size: -; j_call: TRBJ1-3; v_call: TRBV6-1; cdr3_aa: CASSEEYLSSGNTIYF; cdr3_nt: TGTGCCAGCAGTGAAGAATATCTAAGCTCTGGAAACACCATATATTTT
d_call: -; cdr3_length: 13; clone_size: -; j_call: TRBJ1-1; v_call: TRBV6-4; cdr3_aa: CASSTSVNTEAFF; cdr3_nt: TGTGCCAGCAGTACATCTGTGAACACTGAAGCTTTCTTT
d_call: TRBD2; cdr3_length: 14; clone_size: -; j_call: TRBJ2-7; v_call: TRBV28; cdr3_aa: CASRERLAGAKQYF; cdr3_nt: TGTGCCAGCAGGGAAAGACTAGCGGGAGCGAAGCAGTACTTC
d_call: -; cdr3_length: 13; clone_size: -; j_call: TRBJ2-2; v_call: TRBV18; cdr3_aa: CASSPRLTGELFF; cdr3_nt: TGTGCCAGCTCACCAAGACTCACCGGGGAGCTGTTTTTT
d_call: -; cdr3_length: 14; clone_size: -; j_call: TRBJ1-4; v_call: TRBV3-1/TRBV3-2; cdr3_aa: CASSVGSPNEKLFF; cdr3_nt: TGTGCCAGCAGCGTGGGCTCTCCAAATGAAAAACTGTTTTTT
d_call: -; cdr3_length: 15; clone_size: -; j_call: TRBJ1-2; v_call: TRBV28; cdr3_aa: CASSSPQGTNYGYTF; cdr3_nt: TGTGCCAGCAGTTCGCCGCAGGGGACGAACTATGGCTACACCTTC
d_call: -; cdr3_length: 12; clone_size: -; j_call: TRBJ2-3; v_call: TRBV15; cdr3_aa: CATSTRTDTQYF; cdr3_nt: TGTGCCACCAGCACCCGTACAGATACGCAGTATTTT
d_call: -; cdr3_length: 13; clone_size: -; j_call: TRBJ2-2; v_call: TRBV12-3/TRBV12-4; cdr3_aa: CASSLGGAGELFF; cdr3_nt: TGTGCCAGCAGTTTAGGGGGGGCCGGGGAGCTGTTTTTT
d_call: -; cdr3_length: 13; clone_size: -; j_call: TRBJ1-5; v_call: TRBV3-1/TRBV3-2; cdr3_aa: CASSQDRDQPQHF; cdr3_nt: TGTGCCAGCAGCCAAGATCGAGATCAGCCCCAGCATTTT
d_call: -; cdr3_length: 16; clone_size: -; j_call: TRBJ1-5; v_call: TRBV6-2/TRBV6-3; cdr3_aa: CASSSGWVYSNQPQHF; cdr3_nt: TGTGCCAGCAGTTCAGGCTGGGTTTATAGCAATCAGCCCCAGCATTTT
d_call: TRBD1; cdr3_length: 14; clone_size: -; j_call: TRBJ2-5; v_call: TRBV30; cdr3_aa: CAWSVQGVQETQYF; cdr3_nt: TGTGCCTGGAGTGTGCAGGGGGTCCAAGAGACCCAGTACTTC